The 6 T cell receptor beta chains reported below all come from one sample, sequenced in a study of blood T cell repertoires in COVID-19. The repertoire was sequenced with immunoSEQ multiplex PCR; TCRdb's copy has only in-frame clones and lacks some. Found here are 89,000 or so clones, about 95% of them singletons; the top ten hold more than 4%. Sequenced material: peripheral blood. The receptors stem from a human donor with active COVID-19. The donor label of this sample is uncertain.

This sequence joins TRBV6-5 and TRBJ1-2; TRBD1 aligns across 9 bases. CDR1 and CDR2 from the germline V gene are MNHEY and SVGAGI. CDR3 length: 15 residues. J was trimmed by 2 bases and V by 0 bases; bases with no gene match: 1. CDR3 bases: TGTGCCAGCAGTTACTCGGGGACAGGGAACTATGGCTACACCTTC. Protein: CASSYSGTGNYGYTF.

The chain recombines TRBV6-5 with TRBJ2-1; the D gene is possibly TRBD1 (5 bases). Between the trimmed V and J ends, which lost 5 bases and 1 base, there was a span of 9 bases. There are 14 residues in the CDR3. Germline V CDR1 and CDR2: MNHEY, SVGAGI. The CDR3 region is CASSRDSSYNEQFF. DNA for the CDR3: TGTGCCAGCAGTAGAGACAGTTCCTACAATGAGCAGTTCTTC.

The chain uses TRBV10-3 and TRBJ2-3; no definite D call. The CDR3 consists of 14 residues. Trimming cost V 10 bases and J 0 bases, with 14 bases left between them. Germline values: CDR1 ENHRY, CDR2 SYGVKD. CDR3 DNA: TGTGCCAGCAACAGCCGACCAAGCACAGATACGCAGTATTTT. It translates to CASNSRPSTDTQYF.

V usage is TRBV29-1 and J usage is TRBJ2-1; D is unclear. Between the trimmed V and J ends, which lost 6 bases and 7 bases, there was a span of 13 bases. Germline loops: CDR1 SQVTM, CDR2 ANQGSEA. This CDR3 spans 12 amino acids. CDR3 in amino acids: CSVVPDLNEQFF. The CDR3 DNA sequence: TGCAGCGTAGTCCCAGATTTAAATGAGCAGTTCTTC.

This clone was counted once. V is TRBV19 and J is TRBJ1-5; TRBD1 is a possible D gene (5 bases). The CDR3 covers 14 residues. Deletions cut 5 bases from V and 7 bases from J, with 15 bases between. Germline loops: CDR1 LNHDA, CDR2 SQIVND (reference sequence). This CDR3 is CASSPTLGPQPQHF. The CDR3 DNA follows: TGTGCCAGTAGTCCCACCTTGGGGCCGCAGCCCCAGCATTTT.

V and J are TRBV10-2 and TRBJ2-2, with TRBD1 matching 7 bases. Looked up from germline, CDR1 is WSHSY and CDR2 is SAAADI. J lost 1 base, V lost 6 bases, and 5 bases had no gene match. The CDR3 is made up of 15 amino acids. CDR3 protein: CASRGTVRNTGELFF. The CDR3 nucleotides read TGCGCCAGCAGAGGGACAGTCCGGAACACCGGGGAGCTGTTTTTT.